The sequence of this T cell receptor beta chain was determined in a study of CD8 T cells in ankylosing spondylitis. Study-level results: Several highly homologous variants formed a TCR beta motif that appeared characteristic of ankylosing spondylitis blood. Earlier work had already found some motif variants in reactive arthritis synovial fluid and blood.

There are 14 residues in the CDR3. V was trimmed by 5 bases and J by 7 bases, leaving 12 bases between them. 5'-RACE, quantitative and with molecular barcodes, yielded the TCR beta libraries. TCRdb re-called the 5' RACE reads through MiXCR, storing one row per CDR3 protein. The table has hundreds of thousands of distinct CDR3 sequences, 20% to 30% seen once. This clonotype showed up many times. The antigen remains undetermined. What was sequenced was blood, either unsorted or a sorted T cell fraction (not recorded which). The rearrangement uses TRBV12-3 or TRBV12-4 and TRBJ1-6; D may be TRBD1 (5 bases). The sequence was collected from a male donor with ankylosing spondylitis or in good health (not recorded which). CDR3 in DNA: TGTGCCAGCAGTGTCGGGACGGCAAATTCACCCCTCCACTTT. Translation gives CASSVGTANSPLHF.